This T cell receptor beta chain was captured in a study of blood T cell repertoires in COVID-19. Whole-study context: The United States, Italy and Spain supplied acute and convalescent COVID-19 samples. T cells, B-cell-depleted T cells, or PBMCs supplied cDNA or gDNA.

Participant reports of clinical history set cohort assignment. Original data processing: Amplifying reference gene primers gave estimates of nucleated cell counts. Sequencing used immunoSEQ multiplex PCR; TCRdb keeps in-frame clones, though not all of them. V, J and clone size reflect that table, while D and trimming were determined from the DNA. The sample has fewer than 250,000 clones, 83% seen once. V shed 10 bases and J shed 2 bases, with 8 bases lying between them. The CDR3 is 11 residues long. The V gene's germline CDR1 is SNHLY and CDR2 FYNNEI. V usage is TRBV2 and J usage is TRBJ2-5; D uncertain. Sequenced input: PBMCs or T cells enriched from blood (not recorded which). This TCR came from a woman aged 40-49 years who had been exposed to COVID-19. CDR3 in DNA: TGTGCCAATCGGAGACAAGAGACCCAGTACTTC. It is translated as CANRRQETQYF.